Listed here are 8 T cell receptor beta chains from one sample, sequenced in a study of human T cells and chemical hapten exposure. TCRdb fed the RACE reads into MiXCR, producing one record per CDR3 protein. The data hold 65,000 to 80,000 distinct CDR3 sequences, with roughly 8.6% observed a single time. The time point: healthy volunteer bleed at 6 weeks. Total RNA was isolated from unfractionated whole blood. The specimen sequenced was whole blood. The source is a male donor in good health. Some clones in this sample may be carry-over from other donors' samples.

V gene TRBV5-6 combines with J gene TRBJ1-4; D is perhaps TRBD1 (5 bases). Germline-derived CDR1 and CDR2 are SGHDT and YYEEEE. This CDR3 has 14 amino acids. V was pared by 4 bases and J by 5 bases, with 12 bases between. CDR3 sequence: CASSRGRENEKLFF. The CDR3 bases are TGTGCCAGCAGCCGGGGACGGGAAAATGAAAAACTGTTTTTT.

The gene calls are TRBV29-1 and TRBJ2-1; weak D call: TRBD2 (6 bases). CDR1 is SQVTM, CDR2 ANQGSEA, per germline. This CDR3 is 14 amino acids long. Trimming pared 7 bases from V and 6 bases from J, leaving 19 bases between. The CDR3 here is CSGGTLHWGNEQFF. In nucleotides, the CDR3 is TGCAGCGGCGGGACCCTCCACTGGGGCAATGAGCAGTTCTTC.

This clonotype has more than one count but fewer than ten. The DNA for the CDR3 is TGCGCCAGCAGCCAAGAAGGGGCAGGTGGAAGGGACGAGCAGTACTTC. It specifies CASSQEGAGGRDEQYF. J is TRBJ2-7 and V is TRBV4-3, with a possible D match to TRBD1 (5 bases). The germline V and J ends were trimmed by 0 bases and 5 bases, with 17 bases remaining between them. The CDR3 spans 16 residues. The germline V gene encodes CDR1 LGHNA and CDR2 YSLEER.

The CDR3 here is CASSQERGKDEQYF. The CDR3 DNA sequence: TGTGCCAGCAGCCAAGAGAGGGGGAAGGACGAGCAGTACTTC. The chain carries TRBV3-1 and TRBJ2-7, with a tentative D call TRBD1 (6 bases). Germline loops: CDR1 LGHDT, CDR2 YNNKEL (reference sequence). The CDR3 extends over 14 amino acids. V lost 0 bases and J lost 5, with 11 bases in between.

Ten or more counts support this clonotype. The chain joins TRBV9 to TRBJ1-6; the D is unclear. The ends were cut back, 0 bases at V and 8 bases at J, with 6 bases in the middle. The CDR3 spans 13 residues. Germline V gives CDR1 SGDLS, CDR2 YYNGEE. CDR3 residues: CASSVEGHSPLHF. CDR3 nucleotides: TGTGCCAGCAGCGTAGAAGGGCATTCACCCCTCCACTTT.

The rearrangement links TRBV20-1 to TRBJ2-7; TRBD1 agrees at 7 bases. The CDR3 is made up of 12 amino acids. The germline CDR1 and CDR2 sequences are DFQATT and SNEGSKA (reference sequence). The J segment lost 3 bases and the V segment lost 4 bases, leaving 3 bases of the junction unmatched. CDR3 sequence (DNA): TGCAGTGCTACGGACAGGAGCTACGAGCAGTACTTC. It yields the protein CSATDRSYEQYF.

This clonotype has a handful of counts. The chain combines TRBV6-2 or TRBV6-3 with TRBJ1-5; a weak D match, TRBD1 (5 bases). The CDR3 sequence is 15 residues long. Trimming removed 7 bases at V and 3 bases at J, with 16 bases between. The germline CDR1 and CDR2 sequences are MNHEY and SVGEGT. The CDR3 is CASTSLGGDNQPQHF. The CDR3 coding sequence is TGTGCCAGCACCTCACTAGGAGGGGACAATCAGCCCCAGCATTTT.

This clonotype has a handful of counts. The chain has TRBV20-1 and TRBJ2-3; TRBD2 matches 10 bases. This CDR3 comprises 14 residues. In germline, CDR1 is DFQATT, CDR2 SNEGSKA (reference sequence). V was clipped by 6 bases and J by 4 bases; unmatched bases: 7. Here the CDR3 DNA reads TGCAGTGCCCCGCCCACTAGCGGGGCAGATACGCAGTATTTT. Translation: CSAPPTSGADTQYF.